A selection of T cell receptor beta chains follows, all from one sample in a study of cytomegalovirus exposure and HLA in healthy donors. Data came from immunoSEQ multiplex PCR; TCRdb stores just in-frame clones and leaves some out. This sample has roughly 140,000 clones; just over 70% occur once, and the top ten carry about 1.5%. The sequenced sample was PBMCs. These receptor sequences come from a woman aged 25 to 45 in good health and CMV-seronegative. CDR3s include the opening cysteine and the closing phenylalanine or tryptophan. The order of the fields is CDR3 DNA, CDR3 protein, V gene, clone size, D gene, J gene. The D gene is left open where the match is weak. Size is stated for part of the rows, as once, few or many counts, or as a class when the clone is expanded.

DNA: TGTGCCAGCAGTGAAAGGGCGGGCAGGGAGACCCAGTACTTC
CDR3: CASSERAGRETQYF
V: TRBV2
size: .
D: .
J: TRBJ2-5

DNA: TGTGCCAGCAGTCCTCAGGGCACAGATACGCAGTATTTT
CDR3: CASSPQGTDTQYF
V: TRBV6-1
size: .
D: .
J: TRBJ2-3

DNA: TGTGCCAGCACCCCCGTCGAGGGACAGGGGGCCCACACTGAAGCTTTCTTT
CDR3: CASTPVEGQGAHTEAFF
V: TRBV25-1
size: few
D: TRBD1
J: TRBJ1-1

DNA: TGTGCCAGCAGTGGGACTAGCGGGAGATCAAACAATGAGCAGTTCTTC
CDR3: CASSGTSGRSNNEQFF
V: TRBV2
size: .
D: TRBD2
J: TRBJ2-1

DNA: TGCAGCGTTACCCTATACAATGAGCAGTTCTTC
CDR3: CSVTLYNEQFF
V: TRBV29-1
size: .
D: .
J: TRBJ2-1

DNA: TGTGCCAGCTCTTCCTCGGAGGACACTGAAGCTTTCTTT
CDR3: CASSSSEDTEAFF
V: TRBV18
size: .
D: .
J: TRBJ1-1

DNA: TGTGCCAGCAGGAGAACAGGATCCTCCTACAATGAGCAGTTCTTC
CDR3: CASRRTGSSYNEQFF
V: TRBV7-9
size: .
D: .
J: TRBJ2-1

DNA: TGTGCCAGCTCACCGGTGACAGGGTCGGAGACCCAGTACTTC
CDR3: CASSPVTGSETQYF
V: TRBV18
size: .
D: TRBD1
J: TRBJ2-5

DNA: TGTGCCAGCAGCGGGACAGAAACTAACTATGGCTACACCTTC
CDR3: CASSGTETNYGYTF
V: TRBV2
size: .
D: TRBD1
J: TRBJ1-2

DNA: TGTGCCAGCAGCTTAGTCCTCGGTTCTGGAAACACCATATATTTT
CDR3: CASSLVLGSGNTIYF
V: TRBV7-9
size: .
D: .
J: TRBJ1-3

DNA: TGTGCCAGCAGCCCCGGGACAGATAACACTGAAGCTTTCTTT
CDR3: CASSPGTDNTEAFF
V: TRBV4-2
size: few
D: TRBD1
J: TRBJ1-1

DNA: TGTGCCAGTAGTATAAGCGGGGCAGGAGAGCAGTTCTTC
CDR3: CASSISGAGEQFF
V: TRBV19
size: .
D: TRBD2
J: TRBJ2-1

DNA: TGTGCCAGCAGGTGGACAGGGGCATCGAAGAACACTGAAGCTTTCTTT
CDR3: CASRWTGASKNTEAFF
V: TRBV11-2
size: .
D: TRBD1
J: TRBJ1-1

DNA: TGTGCCAGTAGTATCCAGGGAAGGGGTACCTATGGCTACACCTTC
CDR3: CASSIQGRGTYGYTF
V: TRBV19
size: .
D: .
J: TRBJ1-2

DNA: TGTGCCAGCAGCCCGCTGGGGCGGGACTTAGATACGCAGTATTTT
CDR3: CASSPLGRDLDTQYF
V: TRBV7-2
size: .
D: .
J: TRBJ2-3

DNA: TGTGCCAGCTCACCCCAGATACGTGAGCAGTTCTTC
CDR3: CASSPQIREQFF
V: TRBV18
size: once
D: .
J: TRBJ2-1

DNA: TGCGCCAGCAGCTTGTTCGCTAGCGGGGGGCTTGAGCAGTTCTTC
CDR3: CASSLFASGGLEQFF
V: TRBV5-1
size: .
D: TRBD2
J: TRBJ2-1

DNA: TGTGCCATCAGTGGGGGGACAGGGGCTGGAAACACCATATATTTT
CDR3: CAISGGTGAGNTIYF
V: TRBV10-3
size: .
D: TRBD1
J: TRBJ1-3

DNA: TGTGCCAGCAGTTACGTCGCAGGGGGCCTCTATGGCTACACCTTC
CDR3: CASSYVAGGLYGYTF
V: TRBV6-6
size: .
D: TRBD1
J: TRBJ1-2

DNA: TGTGCCAGCAGCTTAGAGGGGGGGGTAAACATTCAGTACTTC
CDR3: CASSLEGGVNIQYF
V: TRBV7-9
size: .
D: .
J: TRBJ2-4

DNA: TGTGCCAGCAGCCCCAGCGGGAGGGAGTACAATGAGCAGTTCTTC
CDR3: CASSPSGREYNEQFF
V: TRBV9
size: .
D: TRBD2
J: TRBJ2-1

DNA: TGTGCCAGCAGCGTCCGCCCCTTACCGGGAAACACCGGGGAGCTGTTTTTT
CDR3: CASSVRPLPGNTGELFF
V: TRBV28
size: few
D: .
J: TRBJ2-2

DNA: TGTGCCAGCCAATATCAGGGGAATCCAGACACTGAAGCTTTCTTT
CDR3: CASQYQGNPDTEAFF
V: TRBV6-6
size: .
D: .
J: TRBJ1-1

DNA: TGTGCCATCAGCCCCGGGGACCAAGAGACCCAGTACTTC
CDR3: CAISPGDQETQYF
V: TRBV10-3
size: .
D: .
J: TRBJ2-5

DNA: TGTGCCAGCAGTTTTCCCTCGTTGGAGACCCAGTACTTC
CDR3: CASSFPSLETQYF
V: TRBV28
size: .
D: .
J: TRBJ2-5

DNA: TGTGCCAGCAGTGTGACAGGGAGAGGCTACACCTTC
CDR3: CASSVTGRGYTF
V: TRBV2
size: .
D: TRBD1
J: TRBJ1-2

DNA: TGTGCCTGGAACTACAGGGGTTCCTATAATTCACCCCTCCACTTT
CDR3: CAWNYRGSYNSPLHF
V: TRBV30
size: .
D: TRBD1
J: TRBJ1-6

DNA: TGTGCCAGCAGTGAAACTTCAGACAGGGAGGAGACCCAGTACTTC
CDR3: CASSETSDREETQYF
V: TRBV2
size: .
D: TRBD1
J: TRBJ2-5

DNA: TGTGCCAGCAGTGAGGGGGAACAGGGCTACAATGAGCAGTTCTTC
CDR3: CASSEGEQGYNEQFF
V: TRBV6-1
size: few
D: .
J: TRBJ2-1

DNA: TGTGCCAGCAGTTACCGGGAAAATGAGCAGTTCTTC
CDR3: CASSYRENEQFF
V: TRBV6-5
size: .
D: .
J: TRBJ2-1

DNA: TGCAGTGCAGGGACAGGGGCTGGCTACACCTTC
CDR3: CSAGTGAGYTF
V: TRBV20-1
size: .
D: TRBD1
J: TRBJ1-2

DNA: TGTGCCAGCTCACAGGGGGCAGGTGCCACTGAAGCTTTCTTT
CDR3: CASSQGAGATEAFF
V: TRBV18
size: .
D: TRBD1
J: TRBJ1-1

DNA: TGTGCCAGCAGCTTAACGAGGATGCAGCCAATGAACACTGAAGCTTTCTTT
CDR3: CASSLTRMQPMNTEAFF
V: TRBV7-3
size: .
D: .
J: TRBJ1-1

DNA: TGCAGCGTCGGGGGAGGGGGGGATCAGCCCCAGCATTTT
CDR3: CSVGGGGDQPQHF
V: TRBV29-1
size: .
D: .
J: TRBJ1-5

DNA: TGTGCCAGCAGGGCCACCGGGACAGGGACAGATACGCAGTATTTT
CDR3: CASRATGTGTDTQYF
V: TRBV6-5
size: .
D: TRBD1
J: TRBJ2-3

DNA: TGTGCCAGCAGCTTTTTCGTCAGGGGGAATGAAAAACTGTTTTTT
CDR3: CASSFFVRGNEKLFF
V: TRBV5-8
size: .
D: TRBD1
J: TRBJ1-4

DNA: TGTGCCAGCAGCTTCCGGGACAGAGTCTCTGGGGCCAACGTCCTGACTTTC
CDR3: CASSFRDRVSGANVLTF
V: TRBV5-6
size: .
D: TRBD1
J: TRBJ2-6

DNA: TGTGCCAGCGGCTCGAGGCGAGAAGACTACGAGCAGTACTTC
CDR3: CASGSRREDYEQYF
V: TRBV6-1
size: .
D: .
J: TRBJ2-7

DNA: TGTGCCAGCAGTTTAACTAGCGGGAGGAGCGAGCAGTACTTC
CDR3: CASSLTSGRSEQYF
V: TRBV5-5
size: few
D: TRBD2
J: TRBJ2-7

DNA: TGTGCCAGCAGTCGATCCGAGGGCGAATTCTACGAGCAGTACTTC
CDR3: CASSRSEGEFYEQYF
V: TRBV7-2
size: few
D: .
J: TRBJ2-7

DNA: TGTGCCAGCAGCCGACAGACCGGGACCCAGTACTTC
CDR3: CASSRQTGTQYF
V: TRBV5-6
size: .
D: .
J: TRBJ2-5

DNA: TGCGCCAGCAGCTTGAGTCAGGGCGGTGGGACCCAGTACTTC
CDR3: CASSLSQGGGTQYF
V: TRBV5-1
size: .
D: .
J: TRBJ2-5

DNA: TGTGCCAGCAGTGAGGCCGGAAATCAGCCCCAGCATTTT
CDR3: CASSEAGNQPQHF
V: TRBV6-5
size: .
D: .
J: TRBJ1-5

DNA: TGTGCCAGCAGCCTCCAGATGACAGGGCGGATCTCGGAAGCTTTCTTT
CDR3: CASSLQMTGRISEAFF
V: TRBV11-1
size: .
D: TRBD1
J: TRBJ1-1

DNA: TGTGCCAGCACCGCGCGCGACAGGGTGAGAGGCGGCTACACCTTC
CDR3: CASTARDRVRGGYTF
V: TRBV28
size: once
D: TRBD1
J: TRBJ1-2

DNA: TGTGCCAGCAGCTTGGGGGTCTCCCGGGATACAGATACGCAGTATTTT
CDR3: CASSLGVSRDTDTQYF
V: TRBV5-6
size: .
D: .
J: TRBJ2-3